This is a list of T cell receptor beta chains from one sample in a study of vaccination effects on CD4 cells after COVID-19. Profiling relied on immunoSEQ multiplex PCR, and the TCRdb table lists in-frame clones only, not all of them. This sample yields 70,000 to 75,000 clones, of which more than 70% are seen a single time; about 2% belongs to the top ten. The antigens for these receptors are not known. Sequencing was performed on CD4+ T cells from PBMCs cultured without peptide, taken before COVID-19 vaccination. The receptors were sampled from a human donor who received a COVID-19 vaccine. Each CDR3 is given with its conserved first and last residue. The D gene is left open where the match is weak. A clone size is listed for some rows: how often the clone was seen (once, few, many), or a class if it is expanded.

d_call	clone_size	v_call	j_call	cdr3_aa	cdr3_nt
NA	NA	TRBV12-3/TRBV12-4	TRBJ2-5	CASSWGNQETQYF	TGTGCCAGCTCTTGGGGTAACCAAGAGACCCAGTACTTC
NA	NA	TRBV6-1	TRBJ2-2	CASSEGTGELFF	TGTGCCAGCAGTGAAGGTACCGGGGAGCTGTTTTTT
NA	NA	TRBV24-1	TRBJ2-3	CATSGPMRWGGGTDTQYF	TGTGCCACCAGTGGCCCTATGAGGTGGGGGGGCGGTACAGATACGCAGTATTTT
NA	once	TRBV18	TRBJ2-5	CASSPGRRETQYF	TGTGCCAGCTCACCGGGACGAAGGGAGACCCAGTACTTC
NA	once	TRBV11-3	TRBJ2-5	CASSRSYQETQYF	TGTGCCAGCAGTAGATCTTACCAAGAGACCCAGTACTTC
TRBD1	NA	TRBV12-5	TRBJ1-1	CASGLQTGLRREAFF	TGTGCTAGTGGTTTGCAGACAGGGCTTCGTAGAGAAGCTTTCTTT
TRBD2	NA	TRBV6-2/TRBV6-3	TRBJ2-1	CASSDPGLAREQFF	TGTGCCAGCAGTGATCCGGGACTAGCACGTGAGCAGTTCTTC
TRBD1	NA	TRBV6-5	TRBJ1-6	CASSRDSGRNSPLHF	TGTGCCAGCAGCCGGGACAGCGGACGTAATTCACCCCTCCACTTT
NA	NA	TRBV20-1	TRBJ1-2	CSARDARGYTF	TGCAGTGCTAGAGACGCGAGGGGCTACACCTTC
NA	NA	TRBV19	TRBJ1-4	CASSMMSNGGKLFF	TGTGCCAGTAGTATGATGTCAAACGGAGGAAAACTGTTTTTT
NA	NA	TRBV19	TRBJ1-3	CASSRTGPGNTIYF	TGTGCCAGCTCCCGAACGGGGCCTGGAAACACCATATATTTT
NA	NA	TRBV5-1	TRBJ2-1	CASSRGTSYNEQFF	TGCGCCAGCAGCAGGGGGACATCCTACAATGAGCAGTTCTTC
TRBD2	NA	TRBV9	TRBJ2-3	CASSVAPTSGELNTQYF	TGTGCCAGCAGCGTAGCCCCGACTAGCGGGGAGTTAAATACGCAGTATTTT
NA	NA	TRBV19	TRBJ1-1	CASGVLGARGTEAFF	TGTGCCAGCGGGGTACTGGGGGCGAGAGGCACTGAAGCTTTCTTT
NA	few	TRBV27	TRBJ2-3	CASSRLDRIRTDTQYF	TGTGCCAGCAGTCGCCTTGATCGTATCCGCACAGATACGCAGTATTTT
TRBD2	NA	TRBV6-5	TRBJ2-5	CASRPGGQETQYF	TGTGCCAGCAGGCCGGGAGGGCAAGAGACCCAGTACTTC
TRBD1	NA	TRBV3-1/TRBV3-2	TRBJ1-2	CASSPKNFASGTGAYGYTF	TGTGCCAGCAGCCCTAAAAACTTCGCCTCCGGGACAGGGGCTTATGGCTACACCTTC
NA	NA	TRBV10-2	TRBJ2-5	CASADRVWETQYF	TGCGCCAGCGCAGACCGGGTGTGGGAGACCCAGTACTTC
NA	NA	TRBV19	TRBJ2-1	CASSRTREKYNEQFF	TGTGCCAGTAGTAGGACCAGGGAAAAATACAATGAGCAGTTCTTC
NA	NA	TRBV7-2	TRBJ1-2	CASSRKFVTYGYTF	TGTGCCAGCAGCCGGAAATTTGTAACCTATGGCTACACCTTC
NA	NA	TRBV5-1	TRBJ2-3	CASSLAGETDTQYF	TGCGCCAGCAGCTTGGCTGGTGAGACAGATACGCAGTATTTT
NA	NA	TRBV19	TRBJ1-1	CASSNRVEAFF	TGTGCCAGTAGCAACAGGGTTGAAGCTTTCTTT
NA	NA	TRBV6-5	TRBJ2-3	CASRTGWSTDTQYF	TGTGCCAGTAGAACAGGGTGGAGCACAGATACGCAGTATTTT
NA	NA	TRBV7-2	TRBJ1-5	CASSLQGQIYQPQHF	TGTGCCAGCAGCTTACAGGGGCAGATCTATCAGCCCCAGCATTTT
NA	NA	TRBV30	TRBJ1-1	CAWKPPLDRRVYTEAFF	TGTGCCTGGAAACCTCCCTTGGACCGCCGAGTATACACTGAAGCTTTCTTT
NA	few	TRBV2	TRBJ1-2	CASSEETAGYTF	TGTGCCAGCAGTGAAGAGACAGCTGGCTACACCTTC
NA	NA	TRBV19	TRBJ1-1	CASRDRGRSDTEAFF	TGTGCCAGTAGGGACAGAGGACGGTCGGACACTGAAGCTTTCTTT